Shown below are 19 T cell receptor beta chains from a single sample sequenced in a study of siplizumab effects on memory and regulatory T cells. Sequencing used immunoSEQ multiplex PCR; TCRdb keeps in-frame clones, though not all of them. The sample carries about 110,000 clones, 93% recorded once. Sequences were obtained from CD4+ T cells sorted from blood. The receptor set was obtained from a human donor in good health.

The rearrangement joins TRBV4-2 to TRBJ2-7; D ambiguous. The CDR3 loop spans 13 amino acids. Trimming stripped 1 base from V and 4 bases from J, with 8 bases between. Germline V CDR1 and CDR2: LGHNA, YNFKEQ. CDR3 in amino acids: CASSQGRTYEQYF. CDR3 coding DNA: TGTGCCAGCAGCCAAGGTAGAACTTACGAGCAGTACTTC.

The chain couples TRBV30 to TRBJ2-1; D unclear. Germline V gene sequence: CDR1 GTSNPN, CDR2 SVGIG (reference sequence). The V end lost 0 bases, the J end lost 9 bases, and 15 bases lay between the germline ends. This CDR3 is 14 amino acids long. The CDR3 coding sequence is TGTGCCTGGAGTGTAAAGGGTAGCTGGGGTGAGCAGTTCTTC. It is translated as CAWSVKGSWGEQFF.

The chain employs TRBV18 and TRBJ2-5; D uncertain. V gave up 6 bases and J gave up 5 bases, with 13 bases separating them. The CDR3 loop spans 13 amino acids. Germline lookup yields CDR1 KGHSH and CDR2 LQKENI. The CDR3 nucleotides read TGTGCCAGCTCTCCCCATCAGAGGGAGACCCAGTACTTC. Protein sequence: CASSPHQRETQYF.

CDR3 sequence (DNA): TGTGCCAGCAGTTTGGGGCAGGGGAACACCGGGGAGCTGTTTTTT. Translated: CASSLGQGNTGELFF. The chain recombines TRBV27 with TRBJ2-2, with D possibly matching TRBD1 (5 bases). Germline V gene sequence: CDR1 MNHEY, CDR2 SMNVEV (reference sequence). CDR3 length: 15 amino acids. V was cut by 3 bases and J by 1 base, with 9 bases left in between.

This chain connects TRBV9 to TRBJ1-3; the D is unclear. In germline, CDR1 is SGDLS, CDR2 YYNGEE. CDR3 size: 16 residues. Trimming shortened V by 0 bases and J by 0 bases, and 10 bases separated the two germline ends. DNA of the CDR3: TGTGCCAGCAGCGTAGGTCAGGCTCTCTCTGGAAACACCATATATTTT. Amino acid sequence: CASSVGQALSGNTIYF. Together with reference TRBV9 and TRBJ1-3, the CDR3 gives the full variable domain: DSGVTQTPKHLITATGQRVTLRCSPRSGDLSVYWYQQSLDQGLQFLIQYYNGEERAKGNILERFSAQQFPDLHSELNLSSLELGDSALYFCASSVGQALSGNTIYFGEGSWLTVV.

This clone was seen a single time. V gene TRBV6-1 combines with J gene TRBJ1-4; D unresolved. Germline assignment: CDR1 MNHNS and CDR2 SASEGT. CDR3 length: 14 amino acids. The V gene lost 0 bases and the J gene lost 4 bases, with 6 bases spanning the gap. Written as DNA, the CDR3 is TGTGCCAGCAGTGAAGCACACAATAATGAAAAACTGTTTTTT. Its translation is CASSEAHNNEKLFF.

The chain recombines TRBV6-6 with TRBJ1-5; D not resolved. CDR3 length: 12 residues. Germline V gene lookup returns CDR1 MNHNY and CDR2 SVGAGI (reference sequence). V was shortened by 5 bases and J by 4 bases, with 6 bases between the two germline ends. The CDR3 protein is CASSTDNQPQHF. The CDR3 DNA reads TGTGCCAGCAGTACAGATAATCAGCCCCAGCATTTT.

The chain has TRBV9 and TRBJ1-4; 9 bases agree with TRBD1. The germline V gene encodes CDR1 SGDLS and CDR2 YYNGEE. The CDR3 consists of 16 residues. V lost 0 bases, J lost 0 bases, and 0 bases stayed unmatched. The CDR3 sequence: CASSVGTGATNEKLFF. CDR3 DNA: TGTGCCAGCAGCGTAGGGACAGGGGCAACTAATGAAAAACTGTTTTTT.

The chain is built from TRBV7-9 and TRBJ1-3; a possible D gene is TRBD1 (5 bases). The germline V gene has CDR1 SEHNR and CDR2 FQNEAQ (reference sequence). The CDR3 has 16 residues. The germline V and J ends were trimmed by 1 base and 0 bases, with 10 bases remaining between them. CDR3 protein: CASSLGGGGSGNTIYF. The CDR3, as DNA: TGTGCCAGCAGCTTAGGCGGCGGGGGCTCTGGAAACACCATATATTTT.

CDR3 in amino acids: CASSLGRLAGSTDTQYF. The CDR3 nucleotides are TGCGCCAGCAGCCTCGGGAGACTAGCAGGGAGCACAGATACGCAGTATTTT. The chain recombines TRBV5-1 with TRBJ2-3, with 7 positions matching TRBD2. CDR3 size: 17 residues. With 4 bases clipped from V and 0 bases from J, the junction kept 11 bases outside the gene matches. Germline V gene sequence: CDR1 SGHRS, CDR2 YFSETQ.

The chain recombines TRBV10-3 with TRBJ2-6; 7 positions match TRBD1. This CDR3 is built from 16 residues. The junction had 9 bases not matched to a gene; V was cut back by 3 bases and J by 7 bases. Germline V gene lookup returns CDR1 ENHRY and CDR2 SYGVKD. The CDR3, as DNA: TGTGCCATCAGTGACGCGGACAGGCTGGGAGCCAACGTCCTGACTTTC. Amino acid sequence: CAISDADRLGANVLTF.

With regard to this clone: Germline and junction disagree at one end, which may indicate a read error. The V call is TRBV4-2, the J call TRBJ2-7; the D gene could be TRBD1 or TRBD2 (7 bases each). Germline lookup yields CDR1 LGHNA and CDR2 YNFKEQ. The CDR3 is 16 residues long. The CDR3 DNA sequence: TGTGCCAGCAGCCAAGAGGACAGGACTAGTGTTTACGGGCAGTACTTC. Amino acids: CASSQEDRTSVYGQYF.

The DNA of the CDR3 is TGTGCCAGCAGCACCCACCAGCGGAGGAAGGCTGGGGCCAACGTCCTGACTTTC. This sequence encodes CASSTHQRRKAGANVLTF. The V and J genes are TRBV11-3 and TRBJ2-6; D perhaps matches TRBD2 (5 bases). The CDR3 has 18 residues. V lost 5 bases and J lost 2, with 19 bases in between. Looked up from germline, CDR1 is SGHNT and CDR2 is YENEEA.

The chain uses TRBV19 and TRBJ1-5; perhaps TRBD1 as D (6 bases). CDR1 and CDR2 (germline): LNHDA, SQIVND (reference sequence). The V end lost 6 bases, the J end lost 5 bases, and 14 bases lay between the germline ends. This CDR3 comprises 14 residues. CDR3 coding DNA: TGTGCCAGTAGGGGGGCTTCATCAGATCAGCCCCAGCATTTT. Its translation is CASRGASSDQPQHF.

The chain links TRBV6-5 to TRBJ1-1; D ambiguous. Per the germline V gene, CDR1 is MNHEY and CDR2 is SVGAGI. This CDR3 spans 14 amino acids. The V and J ends lost 0 bases and 0 bases respectively, with 5 bases between them. CDR3 in amino acids: CASSYSIVNTEAFF. CDR3 bases: TGTGCCAGCAGTTACTCAATCGTGAACACTGAAGCTTTCTTT.

V usage is TRBV10-1 and J usage is TRBJ2-4; the D is unclear. V lost 10 bases, J lost 0 bases, and 10 bases lay in between. The CDR3 totals 13 residues. Germline values: CDR1 WNHNN, CDR2 SYGVQD (reference sequence). The CDR3 spells CAIPTVAKNIQYF. The CDR3 DNA is TGCGCCATCCCGACCGTAGCCAAAAACATTCAGTACTTC.

The gene calls are TRBV19 and TRBJ1-1; D ambiguous. The CDR3 spans 11 residues. The V end was cut by 1 base, the J end by 8 bases, with 5 bases between. Germline CDR1 is LNHDA and CDR2 is SQIVND (reference sequence). The CDR3 reads CASSIGLEAFF. Written as DNA, the CDR3 is TGTGCCAGTAGTATAGGATTAGAAGCTTTCTTT.

This chain joins TRBV5-6 and TRBJ1-4; D remains unclear. The CDR3 is made up of 14 amino acids. Germline values: CDR1 SGHDT, CDR2 YYEEEE. V was shortened by 0 bases and J by 2 bases, with 5 bases between the two germline ends. The CDR3 nucleotides are TGTGCCAGCAGCTTGGGGGGTACTAATGAAAAACTGTTTTTT. This gives the protein CASSLGGTNEKLFF.

The CDR3: CAWSVGDSNQPQHF. The DNA for the CDR3 is TGTGCCTGGAGTGTTGGTGATAGCAATCAGCCCCAGCATTTT. The chain couples TRBV30 to TRBJ1-5; D remains ambiguous. Germline CDR1 and CDR2: GTSNPN and SVGIG (reference sequence). The CDR3 runs 14 residues. With 0 bases removed from V and 0 bases from J, the gap between germline ends came to 6 bases.